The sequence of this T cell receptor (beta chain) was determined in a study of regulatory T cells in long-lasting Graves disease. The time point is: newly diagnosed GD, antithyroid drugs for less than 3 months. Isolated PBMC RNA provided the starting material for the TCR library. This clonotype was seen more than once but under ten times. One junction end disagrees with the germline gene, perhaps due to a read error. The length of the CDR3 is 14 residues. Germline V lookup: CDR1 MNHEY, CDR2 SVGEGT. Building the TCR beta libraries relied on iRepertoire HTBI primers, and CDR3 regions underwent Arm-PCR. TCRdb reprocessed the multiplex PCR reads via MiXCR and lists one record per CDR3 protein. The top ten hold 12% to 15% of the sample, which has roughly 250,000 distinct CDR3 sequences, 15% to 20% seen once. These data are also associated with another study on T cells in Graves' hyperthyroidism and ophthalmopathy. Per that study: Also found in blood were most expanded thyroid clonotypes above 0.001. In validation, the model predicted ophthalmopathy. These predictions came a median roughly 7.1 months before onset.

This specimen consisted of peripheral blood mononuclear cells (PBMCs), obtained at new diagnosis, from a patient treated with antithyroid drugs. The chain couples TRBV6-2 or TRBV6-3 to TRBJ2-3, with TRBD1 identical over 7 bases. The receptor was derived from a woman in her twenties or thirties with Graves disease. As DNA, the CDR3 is TGCGCCAGCAGTGATAGGGGGCTCACAGATACGCAGTATTTT. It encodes CASSDRGLTDTQYF.